Shown below are 21 T cell receptor delta chains from a single sample sequenced in a study of gamma-delta T cells after stem cell transplantation. TCRdb re-processed the RT-PCR reads via CATT. This sample has about 720 delta-chain clones, with 7.5% to 10% found just once. Sequenced material: gamma-delta T cells. All receptors come from a human donor. It is not recorded whose cells these are; they may come from a transplant donor.

A remark on this clone: Other DNA variants within this sample encode the same CDR3. This chain uses TRDV1 with TRDJ1; 11 nucleotides agree with TRDD3. The V segment lost 3 bases and the J segment 1 base; nucleotides outside the gene matches: 10. The CDR3 consists of 18 residues. The germline CDR1 and CDR2 sequences are TSWWSYY and QGS. The DNA of the CDR3 is TGTGCTCTTGGGGACTTCTTACTGGGGGATATAGGCACCGATAAACTCATCTTT. Encoded protein: CALGDFLLGDIGTDKLIF.

In its sample, this clone ranks as large (0.1 to 1%). In DNA, the CDR3 is TGTGCCTGTGACACAATGACTGGGGGATACACCGATAAACTCATCTTT. Protein product: CACDTMTGGYTDKLIF. The V gene is TRDV2, the J gene TRDJ1, with TRDD3 matching 10 bases. This CDR3 is 16 amino acids long. CDR1 is GEAIGNYY, CDR2 EKD, per germline. The V segment lost 1 base and the J segment 0 bases; nucleotides outside the gene matches: 4.

This clone has only a few counts. J is TRDJ1 and V is TRDV1, with a tentative D call TRDD3 (6 bases). CDR1 is TSWWSYY, CDR2 QGS, per germline. The CDR3 covers 19 residues. Trimming took 3 bases from V and 1 from J, leaving 24 bases between them. In nucleotides, the CDR3 is TGTGCTCTTGGGGAGACCAATCCTGGGGTGGGGGCGACCACCGATAAACTCATCTTT. Translated: CALGETNPGVGATTDKLIF.

This clone has more than one count but fewer than ten. A far larger clone is off by one base, so a read error is likely. Additional DNA sequences in this sample encode the identical CDR3. The rearrangement links TRDV2 to TRDJ1; a weak D match, TRDD3 (5 bases). The CDR3 is 14 residues long. Trimming shortened V by 1 base and J by 3 bases, and 11 bases separated the two germline ends. Germline-derived CDR1 and CDR2 are GEAIGNYY and EKD. The CDR3 nucleotides are TGTGCCTGTGACACTCTGGGTGGATCCGATAAACTCATCTTT. Residues: CACDTLGGSDKLIF.

This clone has a handful of counts. This DNA translates differently at residue 12 from the TCRdb protein, which is that of a much larger clone; a read error is likely, and the protein shown is the DNA's own translation. The chain couples TRDV2 to TRDJ3, with 8 bases identical to TRDD3. With V trimmed by 0 bases and J by 0 bases, 12 bases remained unmatched. The CDR3 contains 21 residues. CDR1 and CDR2 from the germline V gene are GEAIGNYY and EKD. CDR3 sequence (DNA): TGTGCCTGTGACACCGGCGGTACTGGGGGTCTAAACTCCTGGGACACCCGACAGATGTTTTTC. Protein: CACDTGGTGGLNSWDTRQMFF.

This clone is labeled as large. This chain uses TRDV2 with TRDJ1, with D possibly being TRDD3 (6 bases). Trimming shortened V by 1 base and J by 0 bases, and 17 bases separated the two germline ends. The CDR3 is 17 residues long. Per germline, CDR1 GEAIGNYY and CDR2 EKD. In DNA form, the CDR3 reads TGTGCCTGTGACACTCTACGGCGGGGGACCGACACCGATAAACTCATCTTT. The encoded protein is CACDTLRRGTDTDKLIF.

About this clone itself: A far larger clone differs by one base, so this is likely a read error. This chain uses TRDV2 with TRDJ1; the match to TRDD3 covers 12 bases. After removal of 3 bases from V and 1 base from J, the junction contained 14 bases not matched to a gene. The CDR3 runs to 19 residues. Germline loops: CDR1 GEAIGNYY, CDR2 EKD. CDR3 coding DNA: TGTGCCTGTGACGCCGGACTGGGGGATACAAATGTTGGCACCGATAAACTCATCTTT. It is translated as CACDAGLGDTNVGTDKLIF.

This clone was observed a handful of times. A far larger clone is just one base off, so this is likely a read error. Other DNA sequences in this specimen translate into the identical CDR3. The rearrangement joins TRDV2 to TRDJ1; the match to TRDD3 covers 12 bases. Trimming cost V 4 bases and J 2 bases; bases outside gene matches: 10. The CDR3 runs to 17 residues. Per the germline V gene, CDR1 is GEAIGNYY and CDR2 is EKD. In DNA form, the CDR3 reads TGTGCCTGTGATACCGTCTCTGGGGGATACGCGACCGATAAACTCATCTTT. It translates to CACDTVSGGYATDKLIF.

This clone appeared a few times. Relative to the germline gene, one junction end is altered; a read error may explain this. The rearrangement joins TRDV2 to TRDJ3, with a weak D call TRDD3 (5 bases). Germline CDR1 reads GEAIGNYY; CDR2 reads EKD. The length of the CDR3 is 20 residues. CDR3 in DNA: TGTGCCTGTGACACCGTGTCCGGGGAGGTATTCTCCTGTGACACCCGACAGATGTTTTTC. Amino acids: CACDTVSGEVFSCDTRQMFF.

This clone is large within its sample. The chain is built from TRDV2 and TRDJ1; D gene uncertain. CDR3 length: 18 residues. V lost 4 bases and J lost 0, with 23 bases in between. CDR1 is GEAIGNYY, CDR2 EKD, per germline. The CDR3 nucleotides read TGTGCCTGTGAGCGACTACGGATGGACAGCACAGACACCGATAAACTCATCTTT. This sequence encodes CACERLRMDSTDTDKLIF.

This clone has only a few counts. V gene TRDV2 combines with J gene TRDJ1; 9 bases agree with TRDD3. The CDR3 consists of 14 residues. The ends lost 0 bases at V and 3 bases at J; junction bases unmatched: 1. Germline V gene lookup returns CDR1 GEAIGNYY and CDR2 EKD. CDR3 protein: CACDTWGISDKLIF. CDR3 nucleotides: TGTGCCTGTGACACCTGGGGGATATCCGATAAACTCATCTTT.

Only a few counts were recorded for this clone. The CDR3 DNA is TGTGCTCTTGGCGGTACTGGGGGATACACCGATAAACTCATCTTT. It encodes CALGGTGGYTDKLIF. This chain connects TRDV1 to TRDJ1; 10 nucleotides match TRDD3. Germline-derived CDR1 and CDR2 are TSWWSYY and QGS. The CDR3 spans 15 residues. With 6 bases clipped from V and 0 bases from J, the junction kept 4 bases outside the gene matches.

Regarding this clone: The junction departs from the called germline gene at one end, perhaps through a read error. V and J are TRDV2 and TRDJ3; 9 bases are a match to TRDD3. Germline V gene sequence: CDR1 GEAIGNYY, CDR2 EKD. The CDR3 contains 19 residues. Here the CDR3 DNA reads TGTGCCTGTGACAAGACTGGGGGAGAGAGCTCCTGGGACACCCGACATATGTTTTTC. Its protein product is CACDKTGGESSWDTRHMFF.

Only a few counts were recorded for this clone. This probably arose from a read error, given a far larger clone one base away. The chain links TRDV1 to TRDJ1; a possible D gene is TRDD2 (7 bases). The CDR3 consists of 22 residues. CDR1 is TSWWSYY and CDR2 is QGS in the germline V gene. Trimming left V 1 base short and J 0 bases short, with 30 bases between. Written as DNA, the CDR3 is TGTGCTCTTGGGGAACCCTACTTCCTAACCGTGGGATATGGAGGTTACACCGATAAACTCATCTTT. Translated, it gives CALGEPYFLTVGYGGYTDKLIF.

Comments on this clone: This may stem from a read error, because a much larger clone lies one nucleotide away. The chain is built from TRDV2 and TRDJ1; 11 nucleotides line up with TRDD3. The CDR3 spans 23 residues. CDR1 is GEAIGNYY, CDR2 EKD, per germline. V trimming: 5 bases; J trimming: 2 bases; junction bases outside the gene matches: 30. The CDR3 DNA follows: TGTGCCTGTGGCCCCATTATACCCGGACGACATCTGGGGGATACAGTGAGGACCGATAAACTCATCTTT. As protein: CACGPIIPGRHLGDTVRTDKLIF.

A word on this clone: It differs at one base from a far larger clone, so likely a read error. The sample contains more than one DNA sequence encoding this CDR3. The rearrangement links TRDV2 to TRDJ3, with D possibly matching TRDD3 (5 bases). The CDR3 extends over 20 amino acids. Germline V CDR1 and CDR2: GEAIGNYY, EKD. This CDR3 reads CACDTVSGEGFSWDTRQMFF. CDR3 in DNA: TGTGCCTGCGACACCGTGTCCGGGGAGGGATTCTCCTGGGACACCCGACAGATGTTTTTC.

This clone is termed large (0.1 to 1%). The V call is TRDV2, the J call TRDJ3; TRDD3 matches at 13 bases. The CDR3 consists of 20 residues. Germline V CDR1 and CDR2: GEAIGNYY, EKD. Trimming removed 3 bases from V and 0 bases from J; junction bases left unmatched: 7. The CDR3 DNA is TGTGCCTGTGACCCCACTGGGGGATACGGTAGCTCCTGGGACACCCGACAGATGTTTTTC. This encodes CACDPTGGYGSSWDTRQMFF.

Comment on this clone: With a far larger clone one base away, a read error is the likely cause. Other DNA sequences in this specimen translate into the identical CDR3. The V and J genes are TRDV1 and TRDJ1; TRDD2 aligns across 7 bases. CDR3 length equals 22 residues. The germline CDR1 and CDR2 sequences are TSWWSYY and QGS. With V trimmed by 1 base and J by 0 bases, 23 bases remained unmatched. The CDR3 region has the DNA TGTGCTCTTGGGGAACCCTACTTCCTAACCGGGGGGTATGGAGGTTACACCGATAAACTCATCTTT. Amino acid sequence: CALGEPYFLTGGYGGYTDKLIF.

By its share, this clone is large. A read error is possible here, since a much larger clone lies one base away. Other DNA sequences in this specimen translate into the identical CDR3. V is TRDV2 and J is TRDJ1; no reliable D call. The CDR3 loop spans 18 amino acids. Germline V lookup: CDR1 GEAIGNYY, CDR2 EKD. The V end lost 0 bases, the J end lost 3 bases, and 22 bases lay between the germline ends. The CDR3 coding sequence is TGTGCCTGTGACACCGTAAGAACGCTGGTGATGCTACCCGATAAACTCATCTTT. Translating it yields CACDTVRTLVMLPDKLIF.

This clone was picked up a small number of times. The TCRdb record carries a much larger clone's protein, which differs from this DNA's translation at residue 4; a read error is the likely cause, and the protein listed here is the DNA translation. The chain has TRDV2 and TRDJ1; a weak D match, TRDD3 (5 bases). V lost 4 bases and J 5 bases, leaving 25 bases between the germline ends. The V gene's germline CDR1 is GEAIGNYY and CDR2 EKD. The CDR3 has 17 residues. The CDR3 protein is CACERVGPKDREDKLIF. CDR3 nucleotides: TGTGCCTGTGAAAGGGTGGGGCCCAAGGACCGAGAGGATAAACTCATCTTT.

This clone was counted only a few times. This sequence is one base from a far larger clone and is likely a read error. The sample has other DNA sequences that encode this CDR3 too. The chain is built from TRDV2 and TRDJ1; D is unclear. In germline, CDR1 is GEAIGNYY, CDR2 EKD. CDR3 size: 17 residues. The CDR3 is CACDTVTGARYTDKLIF. CDR3 coding DNA: TGCGCCTGTGACACCGTCACAGGGGCCCGGTACACCGATAAACTCATCTTT.